Detailed here is one T cell receptor beta chain. Its antigen is not known. This sample was taken from a study of T cells in Graves' hyperthyroidism and ophthalmopathy. Turning to the study itself: Blood from the periphery was taken at initial diagnosis, before any treatment. General study points: In blood, most of the thyroid clonotypes expanded above 0.001 were also present.

It was uncontrolled infection, other autoimmune disease, pregnancy or lactation that excluded patients. Fresh peripheral blood, 10 ml, was the source of the PBMCs. The CDR3 contains 14 residues. CDR1 SGHNT and CDR2 YENEEA come from the germline V gene. V was trimmed by 5 bases and J by 5 bases, leaving 15 bases between them. RNA transcripts served as the template for amplifying TCR beta CDR3 regions. The HTBI primer set served for first-round RT-PCR of the TCR CDR3. Using its own MiXCR run on the multiplex PCR reads, TCRdb lists one record per CDR3 protein. The table records hundreds of thousands of distinct CDR3 sequences, roughly 15% of them present only once.

Specimen: blood. The sequence was collected from a woman between 35 and 50 years old with Graves' ophthalmopathy. The chain joins TRBV11-3 to TRBJ2-5; D is possibly TRBD2 (6 bases). This CDR3 is CASSPRGSRETQYF. In DNA form, the CDR3 reads TGTGCCAGCAGCCCCCGGGGGTCCAGGGAGACCCAGTACTTC. Full variable domain (outside the CDR3, taken from reference TRBV11-3 and TRBJ2-5): EAGVVQSPRYKIIEKKQPVAFWCNPISGHNTLYWYLQNLGQGPELLIRYENEEAVDDSQLPKDRFSAERLKGVDSTLKIQPAELGDSAVYLCASSPRGSRETQYFGPGTRLLVL.